This T cell receptor beta chain was retrieved from a study of shared clonotypes between healthy human individuals. Background on the study: Each donor's CD8 memory used one plate, CD8 naive two, each CD4 subset three.

CDR1 is ENHRY and CDR2 is SYGVKD in the germline V gene. V dropped 4 bases and J dropped 0 bases, with 6 bases sitting between them. This CDR3 comprises 13 residues. This table comes from immunoSEQ multiplex PCR, and its TCRdb copy is limited to in-frame clones, with some not included. The sample has 2 million to 2.5 million clones; roughly 90% are singletons. The chain joins TRBV10-3 to TRBJ2-5; TRBD1 might be the D (6 bases). This clonotype was obtained from a man aged 18-30 years in good health. Some clones in this sample may be carry-over from other donors' samples. What was sequenced was naive CD4+ T cells from PBMCs. Subset reported: CD45RA+ positively selected. In DNA form, the CDR3 reads TGTGCCATCAGTGGGACAGACCAAGAGACCCAGTACTTC. Its protein is CAISGTDQETQYF.